Reported below is one TCR beta chain. Its target is not known. Using immunoSEQ multiplex PCR, the repertoire was profiled, and TCRdb retains in-frame clones only, with some absent. Among around 86,000 clones listed, 90% were seen once. These data belong to a study of T cell responses to AZD1222 COVID-19 vaccine. Study-wide points: Baseline serostatus was positive in only a handful of AZD1222 recipients. A mostly white British donor set with more females was recruited, and clonal diversity was possibly underestimated.

CDR1 and CDR2 (germline): SGHTA, FQGNSA. CDR3 length equals 17 residues. Trimming cost V 1 base and J 1 base; bases outside gene matches: 8. The sample was peripheral blood, taken on day 0 of AZD1222 vaccination. The V and J genes are TRBV7-2 and TRBJ2-7; 9 positions match TRBD2. The sequence came from an adult in good health. The CDR3 protein is CASSLEGPSGVSYEQYF. The CDR3 DNA reads as TGTGCCAGCAGCTTAGAGGGGCCTAGCGGGGTGTCCTACGAGCAGTACTTC.